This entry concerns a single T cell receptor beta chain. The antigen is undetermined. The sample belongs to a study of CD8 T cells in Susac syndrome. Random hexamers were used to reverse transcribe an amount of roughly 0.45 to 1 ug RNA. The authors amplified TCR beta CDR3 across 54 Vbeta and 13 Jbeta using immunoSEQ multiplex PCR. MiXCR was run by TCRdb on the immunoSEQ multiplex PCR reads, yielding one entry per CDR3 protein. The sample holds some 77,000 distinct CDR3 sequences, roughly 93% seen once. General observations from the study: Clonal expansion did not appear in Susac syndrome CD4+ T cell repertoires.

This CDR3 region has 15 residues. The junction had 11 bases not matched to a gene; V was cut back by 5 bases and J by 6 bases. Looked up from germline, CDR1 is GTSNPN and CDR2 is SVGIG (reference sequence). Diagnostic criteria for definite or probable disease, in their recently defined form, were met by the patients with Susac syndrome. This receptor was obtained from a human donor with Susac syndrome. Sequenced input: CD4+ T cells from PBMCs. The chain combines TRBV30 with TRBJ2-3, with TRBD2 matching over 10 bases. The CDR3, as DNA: TGTGCCTGGCTTATTCTAGCGGGGGCCTCGGATACGCAGTATTTT. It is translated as CAWLILAGASDTQYF.